This entry lists 30 T cell receptor beta chains sequenced from one sample in a study of control samples from healthy donors and cancer patients. Data came from immunoSEQ multiplex PCR; TCRdb stores just in-frame clones and leaves some out. This sample yields a few hundred thousand clones, of which more than 80% are seen a single time; 6% to 7% belongs to the top ten. Material: PBMCs. Receptor source: a man aged 40-49 years with head and neck cancer.

The J gene is TRBJ2-1, the V gene TRBV19; TRBD2 matches at 14 bases. V trimming: 3 bases; J trimming: 8 bases; junction bases outside the gene matches: 3. This CDR3 contains 15 residues. Germline V gives CDR1 LNHDA, CDR2 SQIVND (reference sequence). This CDR3 is CASSMGLAGVYEQFF. In nucleotides, the CDR3 is TGTGCCAGTAGTATGGGACTAGCGGGAGTCTATGAGCAGTTCTTC.

The rearrangement joins TRBV10-3 to TRBJ1-2, with 7 bases that match TRBD1. Germline V CDR1 and CDR2: ENHRY, SYGVKD. This CDR3 is built from 15 residues. J gave up 8 bases and V 6 bases, and 15 bases lay outside the gene matches. The CDR3 nucleotides are TGTGCCATCAGAGTCCGGGACAGCGATTATGGAGGCTACACCTTC. Translation gives CAIRVRDSDYGGYTF.

The chain combines TRBV18 with TRBJ1-3, with D uncertain. The germline V and J ends were trimmed by 2 bases and 3 bases, with 5 bases remaining between them. The CDR3 covers 13 residues. Germline lookup yields CDR1 KGHSH and CDR2 LQKENI. The CDR3 spells CASSPNDGNTIYF. CDR3 nucleotide sequence: TGTGCCAGCTCACCAAATGATGGAAACACCATATATTTT.

This clone has just one count. This chain uses TRBV6-1 with TRBJ1-2; D is perhaps TRBD1 (5 bases). CDR3 size: 15 residues. Trimming left V 1 base short and J 5 bases short, with 14 bases between. Germline V gives CDR1 MNHNS, CDR2 SASEGT. Here the CDR3 reads CASSEGHDEGYGYTF. CDR3 nucleotides: TGTGCCAGCAGTGAAGGTCACGATGAGGGGTATGGCTACACCTTC.

V usage is TRBV11-2 and J usage is TRBJ2-7; 7 nucleotides match TRBD1. Germline lookup yields CDR1 SGHAT and CDR2 FQNNGV. J lost 0 bases, V lost 4 bases, and 3 bases had no gene match. This CDR3 is 14 amino acids long. CDR3 region: CASSSDRDSYEQYF. CDR3 coding DNA: TGTGCCAGCAGCTCCGACAGGGACTCCTACGAGCAGTACTTC.

The rearrangement uses TRBV7-3 and TRBJ2-1, with D hard to call. The CDR3 consists of 14 residues. The germline V gene encodes CDR1 SGHTA and CDR2 FQGTGA. With 5 bases removed from V and 4 bases from J, the gap between germline ends came to 12 bases. The CDR3 spells CASSPVLGYNEQFF. As DNA, the CDR3 is TGTGCCAGCAGCCCCGTTTTGGGGTACAATGAGCAGTTCTTC.

This rearrangement joins TRBV19 to TRBJ2-7; D is unresolved. The CDR3 has 14 residues. The V and J ends lost 5 bases and 1 base respectively, with 12 bases between them. Germline V CDR1 and CDR2: LNHDA, SQIVND (reference sequence). This chain's CDR3 is CASSLEPGSYEQYF. For the CDR3, the DNA is TGTGCCAGTAGTCTCGAACCAGGATCCTACGAGCAGTACTTC.

This rearrangement joins TRBV27 to TRBJ2-1; 9 positions match TRBD2. The CDR3 covers 15 residues. V lost 6 bases to trimming and J lost 5 bases; unmatched junction nucleotides: 8. The germline V gene has CDR1 MNHEY and CDR2 SMNVEV (reference sequence). The CDR3 DNA follows: TGTGCCAGCAGCCATACTAGCGGGTTTGACAATGAGCAGTTCTTC. Its protein product is CASSHTSGFDNEQFF.

V is TRBV10-1 and J is TRBJ1-1, with TRBD1 matching 8 bases. Trimming took 6 bases from V and 0 from J; bases not matched to a gene: 3. The CDR3 covers 14 residues. CDR1 WNHNN and CDR2 SYGVQD come from the germline V gene (reference sequence). The CDR3 DNA follows: TGCGCCAGCAGCGAGGACAGGGTGAACACTGAAGCTTTCTTT. Encoded protein: CASSEDRVNTEAFF.

This chain connects TRBV5-1 to TRBJ2-7, with 8 bases fitting TRBD1. V lost 6 bases, J lost 1 base, and 12 bases stayed unmatched. The CDR3 is 16 residues long. Germline V gene lookup returns CDR1 SGHRS and CDR2 YFSETQ. Here the CDR3 DNA reads TGCGCCAGCAACCGGGGCGACAGGGACAGGTCCTACGAGCAGTACTTC. It translates to CASNRGDRDRSYEQYF.

In this sample, this clone turned up a few times. The V and J genes are TRBV4-2 and TRBJ1-2; possibly TRBD1 for D (5 bases). The CDR3 consists of 14 residues. The V gene's germline CDR1 is LGHNA and CDR2 YNFKEQ. The ends were cut back, 3 bases at V and 4 bases at J, with 12 bases in the middle. The CDR3: CASSHREESYGYTF. The CDR3, as DNA: TGTGCCAGCAGCCACAGGGAAGAGTCCTATGGCTACACCTTC.

The chain is built from TRBV7-3 and TRBJ2-2, with 9 nucleotides matching TRBD1. CDR3 length: 15 residues. In germline, CDR1 is SGHTA, CDR2 FQGTGA. Trimming cost V 3 bases and J 1 base; bases outside gene matches: 0. The CDR3 region is CASSLGQGNTGELFF. In DNA, the CDR3 is TGTGCCAGCAGCTTGGGACAGGGGAACACCGGGGAGCTGTTTTTT.

This sequence joins TRBV5-6 and TRBJ1-1; D gene uncertain. Germline assignment: CDR1 SGHDT and CDR2 YYEEEE. Deletions cut 5 bases from V and 3 bases from J, with 8 bases between. The CDR3 runs to 12 residues. The DNA of the CDR3 is TGTGCCAGCAGTCAGTGGGACACTGAAGCTTTCTTT. This sequence encodes CASSQWDTEAFF.

This chain connects TRBV18 to TRBJ2-7, with TRBD1 identical over 9 bases. V shed 6 bases, J shed 3 bases, and the junction held 6 bases outside the gene matches. The CDR3 spans 14 residues. Germline values: CDR1 KGHSH, CDR2 LQKENI. In DNA form, the CDR3 reads TGTGCCAGCTCGGGGGACAGGGTGGTCTACGAGCAGTACTTC. Its protein is CASSGDRVVYEQYF.

The rearrangement uses TRBV14 and TRBJ2-7, with a weak D call TRBD1 (5 bases). V was clipped by 0 bases and J by 3 bases, with 6 bases between them. CDR1 is SGHDN, CDR2 FVKESK, per germline. The CDR3 runs 13 residues. The CDR3 bases are TGTGCCAGCAGCCAAGAAGACAGCTACGAGCAGTACTTC. Translating gives CASSQEDSYEQYF.

The chain carries TRBV7-3 and TRBJ2-7; D might be TRBD2 (6 bases). Per germline, CDR1 SGHTA and CDR2 FQGTGA. The CDR3 has 15 amino acids. Between the trimmed V and J ends, which lost 2 bases and 4 bases, there was a span of 15 bases. CDR3 nucleotide sequence: TGTGCCAGCAGCTTAGGTTACGGGGCGGGGTACGAGCAGTACTTC. It specifies CASSLGYGAGYEQYF.

V usage is TRBV5-1 and J usage is TRBJ2-2; TRBD2 matches 10 bases. CDR3 length: 19 amino acids. The ends lost 2 bases at V and 4 bases at J; junction bases unmatched: 14. Looked up from germline, CDR1 is SGHRS and CDR2 is YFSETQ. The CDR3 DNA sequence: TGCGCCAGCAGCTTTAGGTCTAGCGGGAGAGGGGCGATCACCGGGGAGCTGTTTTTT. Translated, it gives CASSFRSSGRGAITGELFF.

The V and J genes are TRBV7-2 and TRBJ2-1; weak D call: TRBD1 (5 bases). CDR1 and CDR2 (germline): SGHTA, FQGNSA. The CDR3 runs to 17 residues. The ends were cut back, 4 bases at V and 7 bases at J, with 23 bases in the middle. The CDR3 reads CASSSKAPGQVPNEQFF. CDR3 nucleotides: TGTGCCAGCAGCTCTAAAGCCCCAGGGCAGGTACCGAATGAGCAGTTCTTC. Using reference TRBV7-2 and TRBJ2-1 for the parts outside the CDR3, the full variable domain is GAGVSQSPSNKVTEKGKDVELRCDPISGHTALYWYRQSLGQGLEFLIYFQGNSAPDKSGLPSDRFSAERTGGSVSTLTIQRTQQEDSAVYLCASSSKAPGQVPNEQFFGPGTRLTVL.

The chain couples TRBV28 to TRBJ2-7; 16 nucleotides align to TRBD2. Germline CDR1 is MDHEN and CDR2 is SYDVKM. Trimming took 7 bases from V and 0 from J; bases not matched to a gene: 9. The CDR3 covers 18 residues. CDR3 in amino acids: CASTPGTSGRAFSYEQYF. CDR3 sequence (DNA): TGTGCCAGCACTCCCGGGACTAGCGGGAGGGCATTCTCCTACGAGCAGTACTTC.

The CDR3 is CASSLALFSGNTIYF. The CDR3 nucleotides read TGTGCCAGCAGCTTAGCCCTCTTCTCTGGAAACACCATATATTTT. The chain carries TRBV11-2 and TRBJ1-3; no firm D call. The CDR3 length is 15 residues. Looked up from germline, CDR1 is SGHAT and CDR2 is FQNNGV. Trimming pared 1 base from V and 0 bases from J, leaving 7 bases between.

The chain joins TRBV4-3 to TRBJ1-6; 7 positions match TRBD1. CDR1 and CDR2 (germline): LGHNA, YSLEER. The CDR3 consists of 22 residues. V lost 0 bases to trimming and J lost 3 bases; unmatched junction nucleotides: 20. DNA for the CDR3: TGCGCCAGCAGCCAAGATCGATTCTTGAGGGGGCAATCCAGAATCTATAATTCACCCCTCCACTTT. It yields the protein CASSQDRFLRGQSRIYNSPLHF.

The rearrangement joins TRBV7-3 to TRBJ1-6, with 7 bases that match TRBD1. Losses at the gene ends were 3 bases for V and 5 bases for J; bases not matched to a gene: 1. The CDR3 extends over 14 amino acids. Germline lookup yields CDR1 SGHTA and CDR2 FQGTGA. CDR3 sequence (DNA): TGTGCCAGCAGCTTCGGGACAGATAATTCACCCCTCCACTTT. Translating it yields CASSFGTDNSPLHF.

This clone has just a few counts. The V and J genes are TRBV7-9 and TRBJ1-1; D gene ambiguous. Trimming removed 7 bases at V and 0 bases at J, with 6 bases between. This CDR3 has 12 residues. In germline, CDR1 is SEHNR, CDR2 FQNEAQ (reference sequence). The CDR3: CASTLMNTEAFF. CDR3 sequence (DNA): TGTGCCAGCACCCTCATGAACACTGAAGCTTTCTTT.

The chain combines TRBV30 with TRBJ2-3; 10 positions agree with TRBD2. Per germline, CDR1 GTSNPN and CDR2 SVGIG (reference sequence). V lost 8 bases and J lost 2; bases outside the gene matches: 7. CDR3 length: 14 residues. In nucleotides, the CDR3 is TGTGCCGTAAAACTAGCGGGGTACACAGATACGCAGTATTTT. Translation: CAVKLAGYTDTQYF.

This chain links TRBV21-1 with TRBJ2-7. TRBV21-1 is a documented pseudogene. This CDR3 is built from 11 residues. CDR3 region: CASSSTNEQYF. The CDR3 coding sequence is TGTGCCAGCAGCAGTACGAACGAGCAGTACTTC.

This chain uses TRBV4-1 with TRBJ2-4, with TRBD1 as a possible D gene (6 bases). This CDR3 spans 19 amino acids. The V end lost 4 bases, the J end lost 2 bases, and 24 bases lay between the germline ends. From germline, CDR1 is MGHRA and CDR2 YSYEKL. The CDR3 DNA reads as TGCGCCAGCAGCCGAAAGCCCCTCCGGGACACCATTCCCAAAAACATTCAGTACTTC. Translation: CASSRKPLRDTIPKNIQYF.

The sample holds a few counts of this clone. The gene calls are TRBV6-5 and TRBJ1-5, with D tentatively TRBD1 (5 bases). Germline-derived CDR1 and CDR2 are MNHEY and SVGAGI. The V gene lost 7 bases and the J gene lost 9 bases, with 22 bases spanning the gap. CDR3 size: 15 residues. The CDR3 bases are TGTGCCAGCACCCCCCTCGGGGGGGGAGCAGGGCCCCAGCATTTT. Protein: CASTPLGGGAGPQHF.

The rearrangement links TRBV19 to TRBJ1-3, with a weak D call TRBD1 (5 bases). V dropped 6 bases and J dropped 0 bases, with 12 bases sitting between them. The germline gives CDR1 LNHDA, CDR2 SQIVND (reference sequence). The CDR3 totals 15 residues. The CDR3 nucleotides read TGTGCCAGTAGCCCGACAGACAGCTCTGGAAACACCATATATTTT. This codes for CASSPTDSSGNTIYF.

V is TRBV4-1 and J is TRBJ2-7; 10 bases line up with TRBD1. From germline, CDR1 is MGHRA and CDR2 YSYEKL. This CDR3 spans 15 amino acids. V was pared by 2 bases and J by 1 base, with 2 bases of the junction left unmatched. The CDR3 DNA reads TGCGCCAGCAGCCAACCGGGACAGGGGTCCTACGAGCAGTACTTC. It codes for CASSQPGQGSYEQYF.

The chain couples TRBV19 to TRBJ2-3, with 9 bases that match TRBD2. Germline CDR1 and CDR2: LNHDA and SQIVND (reference sequence). With 0 bases clipped from V and 1 base from J, the junction kept 8 bases outside the gene matches. The CDR3 contains 18 residues. The CDR3 spells CASSIEQGSGGRTDTQYF. The CDR3 bases are TGTGCCAGTAGTATAGAGCAAGGTAGCGGGGGCCGCACAGATACGCAGTATTTT.